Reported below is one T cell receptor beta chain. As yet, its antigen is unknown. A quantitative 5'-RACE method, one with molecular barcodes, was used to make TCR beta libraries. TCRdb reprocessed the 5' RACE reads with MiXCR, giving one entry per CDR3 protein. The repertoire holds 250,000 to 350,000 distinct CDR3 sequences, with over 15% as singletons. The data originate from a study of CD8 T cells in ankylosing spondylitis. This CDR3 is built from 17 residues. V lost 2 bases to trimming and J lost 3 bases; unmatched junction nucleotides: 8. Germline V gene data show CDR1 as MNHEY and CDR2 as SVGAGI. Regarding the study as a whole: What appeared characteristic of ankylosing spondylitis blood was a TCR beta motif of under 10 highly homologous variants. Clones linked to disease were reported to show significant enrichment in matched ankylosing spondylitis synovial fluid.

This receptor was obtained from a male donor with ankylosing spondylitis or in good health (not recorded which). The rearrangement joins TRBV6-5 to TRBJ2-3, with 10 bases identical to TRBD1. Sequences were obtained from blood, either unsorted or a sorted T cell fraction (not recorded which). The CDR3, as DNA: TGTGCCAGCAGTTACCCCTCGACAGGGGGCTTAACAGATACGCAGTATTTT. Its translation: CASSYPSTGGLTDTQYF.